This T cell receptor (beta chain) came from a study of cytomegalovirus exposure and HLA in healthy donors. Germline CDR1 is SGDLS and CDR2 is YYNGEE. The V and J ends lost 4 bases and 0 bases respectively, with 19 bases between them. The CDR3 consists of 17 residues. Amplification used 60 Vbeta primers and 13 Jbeta primers. The repertoire was sequenced with immunoSEQ multiplex PCR; TCRdb's copy has only in-frame clones and lacks some. The sample holds around 150,000 clones; approximately 80% are singletons and the top ten take 1.5% to 2%. This clone was observed a handful of times. The antigen is undetermined. Findings and limits, study-wide: Clonal expansion, a later analysis showed, was greater in HLA-associated TCR beta chains than in equally common others. Later analysis associated a missense DCLRE1C variant with TCR beta V- and J-gene trimming. With further analysis later on, most CMV-associated TCR beta chains appeared HLA-restricted.

The origin of this receptor is a woman younger than 30 in good health and CMV-seronegative. The sequenced sample consisted of PBMCs. V usage is TRBV9 and J usage is TRBJ1-1; D ambiguous. In DNA form, the CDR3 reads TGTGCCAGCAGCCCGAGCACAGTGCGCCACATGAACACTGAAGCTTTCTTT. Protein: CASSPSTVRHMNTEAFF.